The 13 T cell receptor beta chains listed next were all sequenced from one sample in a study of cytomegalovirus exposure and HLA in healthy donors. Clones were read by immunoSEQ multiplex PCR, and TCRdb kept only the in-frame ones, dropping some. The sample records 100,000 to 130,000 clones, under 97% being singletons. Sequenced input: PBMCs. These TCRs come from a woman in her late teens or twenties in good health and CMV-seronegative.

This rearrangement joins TRBV28 to TRBJ1-4; TRBD1 agrees at 10 bases. CDR3 length: 14 residues. V shed 4 bases and J 8 bases; nucleotides not matched to a gene: 4. Germline V gene lookup returns CDR1 MDHEN and CDR2 SYDVKM. The DNA for the CDR3 is TGTGCCAGCAGTTGGGACAGGGGCGGCGAAAAACTGTTTTTT. Translation gives CASSWDRGGEKLFF. The variable domain in full, completed from reference TRBV28 and TRBJ1-4, reads DVKVTQSSRYLVKRTGEKVFLECVQDMDHENMFWYRQDPGLGLRLIYFSYDVKMKEKGDIPEGYSVSREKKERFSLILESASTNQTSMYLCASSWDRGGEKLFFGSGTQLSVL.

The chain has TRBV5-1 and TRBJ2-7; 12 bases line up with TRBD1. V trimming: 1 base; J trimming: 5 bases; junction bases outside the gene matches: 10. Germline-derived CDR1 and CDR2 are SGHRS and YFSETQ. The CDR3 is 17 amino acids. Here the CDR3 DNA reads TGCGCCAGCAGCTTGTATCCCCGGGACAGGGGGCCAGACGAGCAGTACTTC. Amino acids: CASSLYPRDRGPDEQYF. The complete variable domain, with remaining parts taken from reference TRBV5-1 and TRBJ2-7, reads KAGVTQTPRYLIKTRGQQVTLSCSPISGHRSVSWYQQTPGQGLQFLFEYFSETQRNKGNFPGRFSGRQFSNSRSEMNVSTLELGDSALYLCASSLYPRDRGPDEQYFGPGTRLTVT.

The CDR3 nucleotides read TGTGCCAGCAGCAACGGACAGTGGAGCTTGTCCTACGAGCAGTACTTC. Its protein is CASSNGQWSLSYEQYF. V and J are TRBV21-1 and TRBJ2-7; no DNA check was done on the table's D call, TRBD1. TRBV21-1 is tagged as a pseudogene. The CDR3 contains 16 residues.

This clone was counted a single time. The V and J genes are TRBV5-1 and TRBJ2-1; TRBD1 is a possible D gene (5 bases). This CDR3 has 15 amino acids. Germline V gene sequence: CDR1 SGHRS, CDR2 YFSETQ. V dropped 5 bases and J dropped 0 bases, with 12 bases sitting between them. The CDR3: CASREGVSSYNEQFF. CDR3 DNA: TGCGCCAGCAGAGAAGGGGTCAGCTCCTACAATGAGCAGTTCTTC.

CDR3 residues: CASGTAVRRYGYTF. The CDR3 nucleotides read TGTGCCAGCGGCACAGCGGTACGGCGCTATGGCTACACCTTC. V and J are TRBV28 and TRBJ1-2; unclear D gene. V was clipped by 8 bases and J by 4 bases, with 17 bases between them. This CDR3 is 14 amino acids long. Per the germline V gene, CDR1 is MDHEN and CDR2 is SYDVKM.

V is TRBV5-1 and J is TRBJ2-7; D gene uncertain. CDR1 SGHRS and CDR2 YFSETQ come from the germline V gene. V lost 2 bases to trimming and J lost 4 bases, with 10 bases between them. The length of the CDR3 is 13 residues. The CDR3 spells CASSFRTSYEQYF. The CDR3 DNA follows: TGCGCCAGCAGCTTCCGCACTTCGTACGAGCAGTACTTC.

The chain couples TRBV10-3 to TRBJ2-1, with TRBD2 matching over 13 bases. The length of the CDR3 is 17 residues. Germline CDR1 is ENHRY and CDR2 is SYGVKD. The V segment lost 4 bases and the J segment 1 base; nucleotides outside the gene matches: 4. The DNA for the CDR3 is TGTGCCATCAGTGGGGGACTAGCGGGACATTCCTACAATGAGCAGTTCTTC. Its translation is CAISGGLAGHSYNEQFF.

This sequence joins TRBV30 and TRBJ1-1; D is unclear. V lost 0 bases, J lost 5 bases, and 10 bases lay in between. Germline CDR1 and CDR2: GTSNPN and SVGIG (reference sequence). The CDR3 is 13 amino acids. In DNA form, the CDR3 reads TGTGCCTGGAGTGTAACCGCGTGGACTGAAGCTTTCTTT. This gives the protein CAWSVTAWTEAFF.

The V call is TRBV18, the J call TRBJ2-2; D remains ambiguous. The V end lost 1 base, the J end lost 6 bases, and 6 bases lay between the germline ends. This CDR3 is built from 13 residues. Looked up from germline, CDR1 is KGHSH and CDR2 is LQKENI. CDR3 amino acids: CASSPLLAGELFF. In DNA, the CDR3 is TGTGCCAGCTCACCACTGCTAGCCGGGGAGCTGTTTTTT.

The V gene is TRBV18, the J gene TRBJ2-7; 13 nucleotides agree with TRBD2. V gave up 3 bases and J gave up 4 bases; unmatched junction bases: 6. The CDR3 totals 16 residues. The germline gives CDR1 KGHSH, CDR2 LQKENI. The CDR3 DNA reads as TGTGCCAGCTCACCCCCGGGGACTAGCGGGGCGTACGAGCAGTACTTC. Amino acid sequence: CASSPPGTSGAYEQYF. Full variable domain (remainder filled in from reference TRBV18 and TRBJ2-7): NAGVMQNPRHLVRRRGQEARLRCSPMKGHSHVYWYRQLPEEGLKFMVYLQKENIIDESGMPKERFSAEFPKEGPSILRIQQVVRGDSAAYFCASSPPGTSGAYEQYFGPGTRLTVT.

The gene calls are TRBV2 and TRBJ2-7; 9 bases match TRBD1. V shed 8 bases, J shed 3 bases, and the junction held 8 bases outside the gene matches. The germline V gene encodes CDR1 SNHLY and CDR2 FYNNEI. The CDR3 spans 14 residues. Here the CDR3 DNA reads TGTGCCAGCTCTGGGACAGGGAAAGGCTACGAGCAGTACTTC. Protein: CASSGTGKGYEQYF. Drawing the rest from reference TRBV2 and TRBJ2-7, the complete variable domain is EPEVTQTPSHQVTQMGQEVILRCVPISNHLYFYWYRQILGQKVEFLVSFYNNEISEKSEIFDDQFSVERPDGSNFTLKIRSTKLEDSAMYFCASSGTGKGYEQYFGPGTRLTVT.

This chain uses TRBV2 with TRBJ2-7; TRBD1 might be the D (5 bases). This CDR3 has 14 amino acids. Trimming took 8 bases from V and 6 from J, leaving 20 bases between them. CDR1 is SNHLY, CDR2 FYNNEI, per germline. This CDR3 is CASHASRGNSEQYF. The CDR3 bases are TGTGCCAGCCATGCTTCAAGGGGAAACTCCGAGCAGTACTTC.

The rearrangement uses TRBV9 and TRBJ1-4, with 10 bases lining up with TRBD1. Trimming removed 4 bases from V and 10 bases from J; junction bases left unmatched: 16. The length of the CDR3 is 17 residues. In germline, CDR1 is SGDLS, CDR2 YYNGEE. The CDR3 sequence: CASSPARDRGPIGKLFF. CDR3 DNA: TGTGCCAGCAGCCCAGCCCGGGACAGGGGCCCTATTGGAAAACTGTTTTTT.